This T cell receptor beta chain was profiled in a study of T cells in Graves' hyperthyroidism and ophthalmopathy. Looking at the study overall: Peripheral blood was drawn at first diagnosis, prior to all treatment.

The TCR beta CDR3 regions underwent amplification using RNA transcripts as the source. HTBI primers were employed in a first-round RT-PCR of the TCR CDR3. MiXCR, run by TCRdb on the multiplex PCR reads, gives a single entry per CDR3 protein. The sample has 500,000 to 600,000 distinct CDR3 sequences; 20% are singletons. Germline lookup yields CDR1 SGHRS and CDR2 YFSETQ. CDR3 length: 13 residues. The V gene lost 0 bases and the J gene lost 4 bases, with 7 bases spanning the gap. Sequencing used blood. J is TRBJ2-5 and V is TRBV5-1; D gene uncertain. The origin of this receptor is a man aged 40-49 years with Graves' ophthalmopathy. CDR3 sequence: CASSLESGETQYF. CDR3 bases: TGCGCCAGCAGCTTGGAGTCGGGAGAGACCCAGTACTTC. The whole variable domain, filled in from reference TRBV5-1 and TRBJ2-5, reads KAGVTQTPRYLIKTRGQQVTLSCSPISGHRSVSWYQQTPGQGLQFLFEYFSETQRNKGNFPGRFSGRQFSNSRSEMNVSTLELGDSALYLCASSLESGETQYFGPGTRLLVL.